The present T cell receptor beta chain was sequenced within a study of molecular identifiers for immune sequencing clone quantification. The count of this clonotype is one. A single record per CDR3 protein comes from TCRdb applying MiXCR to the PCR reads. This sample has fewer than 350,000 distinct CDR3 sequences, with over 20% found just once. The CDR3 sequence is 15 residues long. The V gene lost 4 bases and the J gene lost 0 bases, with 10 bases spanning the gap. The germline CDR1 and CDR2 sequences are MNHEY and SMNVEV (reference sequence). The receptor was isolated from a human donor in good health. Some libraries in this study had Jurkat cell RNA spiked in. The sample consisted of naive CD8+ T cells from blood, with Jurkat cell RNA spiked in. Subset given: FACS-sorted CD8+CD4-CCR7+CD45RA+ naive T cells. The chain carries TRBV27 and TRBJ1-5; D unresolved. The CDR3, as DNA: TGTGCCAGCAGTTCGCCCGGGTATAGCAATCAGCCCCAGCATTTT. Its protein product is CASSSPGYSNQPQHF.